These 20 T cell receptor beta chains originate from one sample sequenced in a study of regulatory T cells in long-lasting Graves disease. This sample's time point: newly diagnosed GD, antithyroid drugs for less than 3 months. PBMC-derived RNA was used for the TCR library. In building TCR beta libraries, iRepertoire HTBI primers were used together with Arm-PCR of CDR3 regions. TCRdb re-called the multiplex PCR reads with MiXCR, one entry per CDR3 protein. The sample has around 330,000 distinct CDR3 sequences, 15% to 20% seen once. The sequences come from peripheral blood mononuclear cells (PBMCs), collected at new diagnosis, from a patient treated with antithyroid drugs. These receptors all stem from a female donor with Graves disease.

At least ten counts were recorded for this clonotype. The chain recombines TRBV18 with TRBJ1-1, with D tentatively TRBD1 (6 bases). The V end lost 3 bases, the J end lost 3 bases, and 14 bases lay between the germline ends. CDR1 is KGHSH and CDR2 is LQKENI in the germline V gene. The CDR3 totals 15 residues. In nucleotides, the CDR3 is TGTGCCAGCTCACCTCGAATAGGGGGAGACACTGAAGCTTTCTTT. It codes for CASSPRIGGDTEAFF.

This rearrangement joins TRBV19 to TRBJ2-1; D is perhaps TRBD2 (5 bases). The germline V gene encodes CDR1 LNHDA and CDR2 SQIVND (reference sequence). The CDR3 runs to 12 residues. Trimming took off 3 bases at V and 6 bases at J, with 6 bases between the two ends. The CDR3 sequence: CASSIAGNEQFF. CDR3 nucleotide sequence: TGTGCCAGTAGTATTGCGGGCAATGAGCAGTTCTTC. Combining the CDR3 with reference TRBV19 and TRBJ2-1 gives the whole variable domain DGGITQSPKYLFRKEGQNVTLSCEQNLNHDAMYWYRQDPGQGLRLIYYSQIVNDFQKGDIAEGYSVSREKKESFPLTVTSAQKNPTAFYLCASSIAGNEQFFGPGTRLTVL.

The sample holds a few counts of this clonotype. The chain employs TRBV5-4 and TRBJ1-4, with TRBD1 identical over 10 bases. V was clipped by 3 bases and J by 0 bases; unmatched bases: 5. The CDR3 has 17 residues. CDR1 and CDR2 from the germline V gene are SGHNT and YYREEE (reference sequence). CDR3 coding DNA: TGTGCCAGCAGCTCCGGGACAGGGGCTGCAACTAATGAAAAACTGTTTTTT. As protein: CASSSGTGAATNEKLFF.

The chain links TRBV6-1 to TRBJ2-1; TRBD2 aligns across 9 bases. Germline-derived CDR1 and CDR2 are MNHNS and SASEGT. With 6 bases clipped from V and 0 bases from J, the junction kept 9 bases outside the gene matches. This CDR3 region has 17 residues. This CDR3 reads CASRRLAVSSSYNEQFF. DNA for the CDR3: TGTGCCAGCAGACGACTAGCGGTCTCAAGCTCCTACAATGAGCAGTTCTTC.

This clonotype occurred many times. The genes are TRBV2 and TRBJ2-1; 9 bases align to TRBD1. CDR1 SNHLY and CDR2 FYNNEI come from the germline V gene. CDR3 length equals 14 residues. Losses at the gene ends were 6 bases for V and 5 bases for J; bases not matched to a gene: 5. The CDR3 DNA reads TGTGCCAGCAGGGGGACAGGGATGAACAATGAGCAGTTCTTC. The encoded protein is CASRGTGMNNEQFF.

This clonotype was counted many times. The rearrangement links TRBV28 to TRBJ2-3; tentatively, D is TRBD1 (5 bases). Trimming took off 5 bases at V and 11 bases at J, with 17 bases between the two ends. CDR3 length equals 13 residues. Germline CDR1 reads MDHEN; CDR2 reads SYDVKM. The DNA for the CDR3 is TGTGCCAGCAGTCAAGGACACGGGCTGGGGCAGTATTTT. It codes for CASSQGHGLGQYF.

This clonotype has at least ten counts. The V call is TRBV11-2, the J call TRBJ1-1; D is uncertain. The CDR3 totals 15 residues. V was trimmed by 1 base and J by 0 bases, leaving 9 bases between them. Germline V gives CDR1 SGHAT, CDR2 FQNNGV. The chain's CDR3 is CASSLGATLNTEAFF. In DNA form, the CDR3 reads TGTGCCAGCAGCTTAGGGGCAACCTTGAACACTGAAGCTTTCTTT. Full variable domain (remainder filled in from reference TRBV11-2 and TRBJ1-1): EAGVAQSPRYKIIEKRQSVAFWCNPISGHATLYWYQQILGQGPKLLIQFQNNGVVDDSQLPKDRFSAERLKGVDSTLKIQPAKLEDSAVYLCASSLGATLNTEAFFGQGTRLTVV.

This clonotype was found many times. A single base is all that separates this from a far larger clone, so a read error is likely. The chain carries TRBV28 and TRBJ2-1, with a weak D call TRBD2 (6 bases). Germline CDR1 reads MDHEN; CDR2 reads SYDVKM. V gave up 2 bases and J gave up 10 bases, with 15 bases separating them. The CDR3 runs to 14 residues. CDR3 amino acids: CASSLAGTTREQFF. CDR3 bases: TGTGCCAGCAGTTTAGCGGGGACCACGAGGGAGCAGTTCTTC.

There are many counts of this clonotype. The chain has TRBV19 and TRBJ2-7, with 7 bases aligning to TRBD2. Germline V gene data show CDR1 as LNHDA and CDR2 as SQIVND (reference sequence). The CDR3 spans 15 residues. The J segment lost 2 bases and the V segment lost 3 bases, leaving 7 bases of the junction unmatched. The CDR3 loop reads CASSMGIGLAYEQYF. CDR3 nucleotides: TGTGCCAGTAGTATGGGAATCGGACTAGCCTACGAGCAGTACTTC.

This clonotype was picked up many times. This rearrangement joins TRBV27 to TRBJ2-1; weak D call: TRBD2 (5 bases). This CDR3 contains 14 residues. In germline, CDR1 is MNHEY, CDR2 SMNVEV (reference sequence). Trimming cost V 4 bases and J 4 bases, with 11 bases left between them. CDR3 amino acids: CASSSGSGYNEQFF. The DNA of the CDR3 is TGTGCCAGCAGTTCTGGGAGTGGGTACAATGAGCAGTTCTTC.

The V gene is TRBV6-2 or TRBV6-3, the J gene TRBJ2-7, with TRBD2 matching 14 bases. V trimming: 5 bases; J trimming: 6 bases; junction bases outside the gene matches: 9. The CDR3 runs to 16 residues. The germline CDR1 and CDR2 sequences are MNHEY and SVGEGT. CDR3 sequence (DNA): TGTGCCAGCAGTGATTCCGGGACTAGCGGGAGAGGCGAGCAGTACTTC. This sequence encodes CASSDSGTSGRGEQYF.

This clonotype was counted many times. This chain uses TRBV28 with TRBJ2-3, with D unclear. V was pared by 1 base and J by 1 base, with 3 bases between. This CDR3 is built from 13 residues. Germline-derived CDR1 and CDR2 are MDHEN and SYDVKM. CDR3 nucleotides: TGTGCCAGCAGTTTATTCGGCACAGATACGCAGTATTTT. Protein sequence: CASSLFGTDTQYF.

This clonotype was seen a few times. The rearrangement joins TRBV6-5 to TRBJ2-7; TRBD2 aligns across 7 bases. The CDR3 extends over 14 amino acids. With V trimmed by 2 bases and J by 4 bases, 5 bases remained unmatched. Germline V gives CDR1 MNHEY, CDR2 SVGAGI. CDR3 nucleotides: TGTGCCAGCAGTTACGGTGGGAGGGGTTACGAGCAGTACTTC. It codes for CASSYGGRGYEQYF.

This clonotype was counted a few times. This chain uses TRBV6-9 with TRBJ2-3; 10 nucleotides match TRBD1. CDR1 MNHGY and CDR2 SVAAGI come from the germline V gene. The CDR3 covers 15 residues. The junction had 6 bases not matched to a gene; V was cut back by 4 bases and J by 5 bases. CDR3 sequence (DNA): TGTGCCAGCAGTTCGGGACAGGGGCAGGGAGATACGCAGTATTTT. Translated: CASSSGQGQGDTQYF.

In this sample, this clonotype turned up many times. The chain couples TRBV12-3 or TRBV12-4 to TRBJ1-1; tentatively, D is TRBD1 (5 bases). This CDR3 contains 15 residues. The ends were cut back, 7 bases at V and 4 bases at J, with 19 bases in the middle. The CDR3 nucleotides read TGTGCCAGCAACGAGGGCGGGGCTGGGGCCACTGAAGCTTTCTTT. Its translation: CASNEGGAGATEAFF.

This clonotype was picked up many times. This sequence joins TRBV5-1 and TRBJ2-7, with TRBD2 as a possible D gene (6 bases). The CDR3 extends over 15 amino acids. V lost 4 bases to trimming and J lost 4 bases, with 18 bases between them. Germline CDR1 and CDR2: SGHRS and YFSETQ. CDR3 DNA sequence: TGCGCCAGCAGCCCGTCGGGCGGGATAAGGTACGAGCAGTACTTC. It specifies CASSPSGGIRYEQYF.

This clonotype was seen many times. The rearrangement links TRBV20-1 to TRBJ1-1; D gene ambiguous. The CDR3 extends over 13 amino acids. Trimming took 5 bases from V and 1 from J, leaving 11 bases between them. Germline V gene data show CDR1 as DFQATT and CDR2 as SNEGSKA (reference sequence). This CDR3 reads CSASPSKNTEAFF. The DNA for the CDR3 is TGCAGTGCTTCACCGTCAAAGAACACTGAAGCTTTCTTT.

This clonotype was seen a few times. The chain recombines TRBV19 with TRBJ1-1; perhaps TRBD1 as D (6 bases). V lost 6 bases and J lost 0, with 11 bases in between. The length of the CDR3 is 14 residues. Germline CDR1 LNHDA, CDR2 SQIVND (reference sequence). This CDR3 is CASRTGTMNTEAFF. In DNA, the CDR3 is TGTGCCAGTAGGACCGGGACAATGAACACTGAAGCTTTCTTT.

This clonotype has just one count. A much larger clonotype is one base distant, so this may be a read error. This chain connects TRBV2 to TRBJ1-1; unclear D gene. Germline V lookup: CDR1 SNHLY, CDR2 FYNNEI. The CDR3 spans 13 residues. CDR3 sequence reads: CANSARLGSEAFF. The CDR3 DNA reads TGTGCCAACAGTGCCAGGCTGGGGAGTGAAGCTTTCTTT.

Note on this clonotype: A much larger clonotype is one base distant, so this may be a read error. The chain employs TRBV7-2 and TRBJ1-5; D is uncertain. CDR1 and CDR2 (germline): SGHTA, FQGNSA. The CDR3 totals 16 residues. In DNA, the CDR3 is TGTGCCGGCAGCACCGTTGCCATCGGCAGTAATCAGCCCCAGCATTTT. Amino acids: CAGSTVAIGSNQPQHF.